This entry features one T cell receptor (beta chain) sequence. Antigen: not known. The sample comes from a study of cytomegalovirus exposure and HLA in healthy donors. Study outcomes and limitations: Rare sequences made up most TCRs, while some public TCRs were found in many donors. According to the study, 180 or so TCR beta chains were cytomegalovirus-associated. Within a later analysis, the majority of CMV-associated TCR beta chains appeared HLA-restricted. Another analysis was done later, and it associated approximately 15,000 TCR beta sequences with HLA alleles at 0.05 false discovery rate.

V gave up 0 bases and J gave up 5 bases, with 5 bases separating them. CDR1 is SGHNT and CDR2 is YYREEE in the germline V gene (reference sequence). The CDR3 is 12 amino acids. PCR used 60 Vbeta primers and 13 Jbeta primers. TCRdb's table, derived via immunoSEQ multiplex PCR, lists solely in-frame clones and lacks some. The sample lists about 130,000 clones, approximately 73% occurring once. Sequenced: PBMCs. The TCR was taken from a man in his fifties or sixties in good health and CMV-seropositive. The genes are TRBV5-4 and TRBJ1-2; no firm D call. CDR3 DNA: TGTGCCAGCAGCTTGGGCGGGTATGGCTACACCTTC. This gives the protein CASSLGGYGYTF. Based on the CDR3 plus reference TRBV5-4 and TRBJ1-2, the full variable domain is ETGVTQSPTHLIKTRGQQVTLRCSSQSGHNTVSWYQQALGQGPQFIFQYYREEENGRGNFPPRFSGLQFPNYSSELNVNALELDDSALYLCASSLGGYGYTFGSGTRLTVV.